This T cell receptor (beta chain) was observed in a study of blood T cells in healthy people across ages. Broader study findings: Since the PBMCs were unsorted, naive and antigen-experienced cells could not be conclusively compared. A strong correlation was found between TCR beta diversity and the percentage of naive T cells. While age rose, TCR beta diversity per million T cells dropped in a roughly linear way.

A second PCR of 7 to 11 cycles used a sample-barcoded 5' primer and a J-beta primer mix. TCRdb reanalysed the 5' RACE reads using MiXCR and keeps one entry per CDR3 protein. The table records 850,000 to 950,000 distinct CDR3 sequences, 29% of them present only once. Comment on this clonotype: Antigen unknown.

Germline values: CDR1 KGHSH, CDR2 LQKENI. CDR3 length: 16 residues. The V and J ends lost 6 bases and 5 bases respectively, with 19 bases between them. The specimen sequenced was blood. V is TRBV18 and J is TRBJ1-4, with D possibly TRBD1 on 5 matching bases. This TCR was sampled from a woman aged 80 or older in good health. In DNA form, the CDR3 reads TGTGCCAGCTCGCTTAACCAAGGGGAAAACAATGAAAAACTGTTTTTT. Translated: CASSLNQGENNEKLFF.